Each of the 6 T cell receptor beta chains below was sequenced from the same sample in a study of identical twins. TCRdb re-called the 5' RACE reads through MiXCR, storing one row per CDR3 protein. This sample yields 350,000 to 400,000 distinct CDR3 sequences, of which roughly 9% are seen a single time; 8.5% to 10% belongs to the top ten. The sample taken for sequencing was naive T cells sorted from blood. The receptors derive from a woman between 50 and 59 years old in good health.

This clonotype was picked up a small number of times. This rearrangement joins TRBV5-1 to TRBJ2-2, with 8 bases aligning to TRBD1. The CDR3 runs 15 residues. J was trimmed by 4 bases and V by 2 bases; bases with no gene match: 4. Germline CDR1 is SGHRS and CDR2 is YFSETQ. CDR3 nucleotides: TGCGCCAGCAGCTTTATGACAGGGGTCACCGGGGAGCTGTTTTTT. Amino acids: CASSFMTGVTGELFF.

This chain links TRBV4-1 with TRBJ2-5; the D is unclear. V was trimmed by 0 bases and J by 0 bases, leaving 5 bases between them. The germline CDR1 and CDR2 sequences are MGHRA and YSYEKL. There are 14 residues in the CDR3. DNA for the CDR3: TGCGCCAGCAGCCAAGATATACACCAAGAGACCCAGTACTTC. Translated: CASSQDIHQETQYF.

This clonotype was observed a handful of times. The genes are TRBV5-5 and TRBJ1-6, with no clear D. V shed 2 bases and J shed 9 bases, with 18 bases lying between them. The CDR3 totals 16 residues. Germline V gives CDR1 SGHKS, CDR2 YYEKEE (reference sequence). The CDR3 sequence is CASSLTGLETSSPLHF. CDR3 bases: TGTGCCAGCAGCTTAACCGGGCTTGAGACGAGTTCACCCCTCCACTTT.

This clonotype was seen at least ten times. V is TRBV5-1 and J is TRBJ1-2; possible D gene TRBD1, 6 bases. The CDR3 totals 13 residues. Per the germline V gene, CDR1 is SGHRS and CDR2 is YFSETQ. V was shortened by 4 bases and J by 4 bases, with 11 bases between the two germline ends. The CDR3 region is CASSTGTPYGYTF. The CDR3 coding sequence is TGCGCCAGCAGCACGGGGACACCCTATGGCTACACCTTC.

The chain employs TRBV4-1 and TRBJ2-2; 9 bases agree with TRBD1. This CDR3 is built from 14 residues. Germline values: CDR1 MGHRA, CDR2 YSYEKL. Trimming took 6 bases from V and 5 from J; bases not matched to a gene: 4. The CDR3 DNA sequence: TGCGCCAGCAGACAGGGGGCGCAGACCGGGGAGCTGTTTTTT. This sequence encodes CASRQGAQTGELFF.

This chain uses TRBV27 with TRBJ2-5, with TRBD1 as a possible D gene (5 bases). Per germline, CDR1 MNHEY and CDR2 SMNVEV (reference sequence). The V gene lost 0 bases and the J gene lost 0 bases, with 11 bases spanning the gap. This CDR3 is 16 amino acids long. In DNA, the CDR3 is TGTGCCAGCAGTTTATCGACAGTGGGGTACCAAGAGACCCAGTACTTC. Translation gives CASSLSTVGYQETQYF.